Sequencing of this T cell receptor beta chain was carried out in a study of CD8 T cells in ankylosing spondylitis. TCRdb called the 5' RACE reads again in MiXCR, with one record for every CDR3 protein. The sample holds approximately 250,000 distinct CDR3 sequences, approximately 8% seen once. Regarding the study as a whole: For ankylosing spondylitis blood, a TCR beta motif of under 10 highly homologous variants appeared characteristic. CD8+ by phenotype, disease-linked clones were relatively rare in peripheral blood. Previous work reported some of these motif variants in the synovial fluid and blood of reactive arthritis.

V was clipped by 7 bases and J by 2 bases, with 17 bases between them. This CDR3 spans 14 amino acids. Germline V gene sequence: CDR1 SQVTM, CDR2 ANQGSEA. In this sample, this clonotype turned up many times. What it recognizes is unknown. The rearrangement joins TRBV29-1 to TRBJ1-1; maybe TRBD1 (5 bases). Material: blood, either unsorted or a sorted T cell fraction (not recorded which). The origin of this receptor is a female donor with ankylosing spondylitis or in good health (not recorded which). For the CDR3, the DNA is TGCAGCGGTTGGGGCCCAACACGAAACACTGAAGCTTTCTTT. Amino acid sequence: CSGWGPTRNTEAFF.